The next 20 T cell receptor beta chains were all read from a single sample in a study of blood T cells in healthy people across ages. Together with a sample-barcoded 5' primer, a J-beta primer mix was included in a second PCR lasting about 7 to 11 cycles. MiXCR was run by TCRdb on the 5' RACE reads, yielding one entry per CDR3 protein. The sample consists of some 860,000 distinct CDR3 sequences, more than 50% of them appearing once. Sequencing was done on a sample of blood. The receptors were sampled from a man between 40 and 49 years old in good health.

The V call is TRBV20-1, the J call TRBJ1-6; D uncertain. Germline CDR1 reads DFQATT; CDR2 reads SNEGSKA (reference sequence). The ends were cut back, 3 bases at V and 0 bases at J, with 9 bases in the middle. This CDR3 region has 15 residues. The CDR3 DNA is TGCAGTGCTAGCCCTGCCGTCTCCTATAATTCACCCCTCCACTTT. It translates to CSASPAVSYNSPLHF.

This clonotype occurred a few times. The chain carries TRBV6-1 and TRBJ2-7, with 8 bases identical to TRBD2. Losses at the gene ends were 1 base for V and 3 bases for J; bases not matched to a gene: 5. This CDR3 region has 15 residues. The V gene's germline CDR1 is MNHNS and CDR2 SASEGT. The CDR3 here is CASSEGLAINYEQYF. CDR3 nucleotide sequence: TGTGCCAGCAGTGAAGGACTAGCGATCAACTACGAGCAGTACTTC.

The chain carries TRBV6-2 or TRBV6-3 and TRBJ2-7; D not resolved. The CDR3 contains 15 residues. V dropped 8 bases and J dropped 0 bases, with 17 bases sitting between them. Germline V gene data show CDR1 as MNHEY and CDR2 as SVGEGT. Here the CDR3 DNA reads TGTGCCAGCGGACCTGACGCCATAGCCTCCTACGAGCAGTACTTC. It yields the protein CASGPDAIASYEQYF.

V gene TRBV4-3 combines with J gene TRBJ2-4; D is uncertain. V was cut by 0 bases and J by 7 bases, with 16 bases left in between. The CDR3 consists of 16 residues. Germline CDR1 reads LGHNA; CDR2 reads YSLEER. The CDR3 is CASSQDRVGARNIQYF. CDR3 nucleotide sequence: TGCGCCAGCAGCCAAGATCGGGTCGGAGCCCGGAACATTCAGTACTTC.

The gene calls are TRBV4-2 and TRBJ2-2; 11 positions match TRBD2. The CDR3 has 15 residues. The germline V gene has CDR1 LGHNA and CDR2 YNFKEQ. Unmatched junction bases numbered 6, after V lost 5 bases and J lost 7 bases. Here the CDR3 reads CASSELAGEGGELFF. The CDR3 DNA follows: TGTGCCAGCAGCGAACTAGCGGGAGAAGGCGGGGAGCTGTTTTTT.

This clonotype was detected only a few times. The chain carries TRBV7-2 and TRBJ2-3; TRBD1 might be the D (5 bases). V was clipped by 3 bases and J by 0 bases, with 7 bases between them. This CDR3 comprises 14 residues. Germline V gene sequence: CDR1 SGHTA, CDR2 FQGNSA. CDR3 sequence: CASSFRVSTDTQYF. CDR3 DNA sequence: TGTGCCAGCAGCTTCAGGGTCAGCACAGATACGCAGTATTTT.

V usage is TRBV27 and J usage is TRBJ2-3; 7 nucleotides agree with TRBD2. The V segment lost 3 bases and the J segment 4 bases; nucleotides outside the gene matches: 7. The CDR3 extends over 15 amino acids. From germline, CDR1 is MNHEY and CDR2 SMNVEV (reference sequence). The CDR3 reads CASSFGGWGADTQYF. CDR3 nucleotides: TGTGCCAGCAGTTTCGGGGGGTGGGGAGCAGATACGCAGTATTTT.

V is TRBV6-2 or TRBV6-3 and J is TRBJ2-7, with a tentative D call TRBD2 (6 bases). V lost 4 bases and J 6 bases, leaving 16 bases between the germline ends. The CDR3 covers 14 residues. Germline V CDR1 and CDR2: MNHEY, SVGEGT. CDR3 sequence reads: CASSLRGLLSEQYF. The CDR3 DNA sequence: TGTGCCAGCAGTTTGCGGGGACTCCTCTCCGAGCAGTACTTC.

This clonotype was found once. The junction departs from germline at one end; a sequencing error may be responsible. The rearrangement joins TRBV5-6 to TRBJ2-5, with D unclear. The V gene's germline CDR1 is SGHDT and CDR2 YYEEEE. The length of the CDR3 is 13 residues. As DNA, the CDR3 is TGTGCCAGCAGCTTACTGTACCAAGAGACCCAGTCCTTC. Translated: CASSLLYQETQSF.

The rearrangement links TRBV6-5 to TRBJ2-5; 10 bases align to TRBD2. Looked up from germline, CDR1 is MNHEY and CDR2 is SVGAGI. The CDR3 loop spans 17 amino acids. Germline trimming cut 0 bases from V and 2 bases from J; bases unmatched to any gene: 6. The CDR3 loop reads CASSYSFLAGDQETQYF. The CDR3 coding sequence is TGTGCCAGCAGTTACTCTTTTCTAGCGGGAGATCAAGAGACCCAGTACTTC.

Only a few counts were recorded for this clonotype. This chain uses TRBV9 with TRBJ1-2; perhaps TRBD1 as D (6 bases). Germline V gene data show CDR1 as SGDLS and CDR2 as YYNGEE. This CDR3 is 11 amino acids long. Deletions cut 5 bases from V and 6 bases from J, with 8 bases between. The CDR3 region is CASREGDGYTF. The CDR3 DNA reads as TGTGCCAGCAGGGAGGGGGATGGCTACACCTTC.

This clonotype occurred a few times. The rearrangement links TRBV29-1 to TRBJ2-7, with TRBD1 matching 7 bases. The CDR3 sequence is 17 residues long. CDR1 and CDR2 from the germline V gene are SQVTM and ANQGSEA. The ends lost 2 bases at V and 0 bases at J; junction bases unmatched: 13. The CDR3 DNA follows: TGCAGCGTTGAACAGGGACAGCCCTCCCTGAGCTCCTACGAGCAGTACTTC. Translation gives CSVEQGQPSLSSYEQYF.

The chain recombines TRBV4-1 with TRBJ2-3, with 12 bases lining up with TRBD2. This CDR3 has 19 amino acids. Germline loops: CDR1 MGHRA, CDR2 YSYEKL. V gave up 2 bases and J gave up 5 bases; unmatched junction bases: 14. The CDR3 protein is CASSQRPGQTSGGGDTQYF. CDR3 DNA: TGCGCCAGCAGCCAACGGCCTGGTCAGACTAGCGGGGGAGGAGATACGCAGTATTTT.

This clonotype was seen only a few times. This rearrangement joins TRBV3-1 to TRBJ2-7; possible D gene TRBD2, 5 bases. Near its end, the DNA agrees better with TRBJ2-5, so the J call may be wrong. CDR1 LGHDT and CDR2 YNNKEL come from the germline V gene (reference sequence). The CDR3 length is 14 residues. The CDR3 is CASSQDARGETQYF. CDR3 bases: TGTGCCAGCAGCCAAGATGCGAGAGGGGAGACCCAGTACTTC.

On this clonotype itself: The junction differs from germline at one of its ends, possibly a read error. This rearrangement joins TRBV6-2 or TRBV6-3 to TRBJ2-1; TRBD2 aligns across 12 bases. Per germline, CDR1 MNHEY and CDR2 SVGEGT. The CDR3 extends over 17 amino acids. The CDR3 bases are TGTGCCAGCAGTCCCAGGACTAGCGGGACATCCTGCAATGAGCAGTTCTTC. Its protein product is CASSPRTSGTSCNEQFF.

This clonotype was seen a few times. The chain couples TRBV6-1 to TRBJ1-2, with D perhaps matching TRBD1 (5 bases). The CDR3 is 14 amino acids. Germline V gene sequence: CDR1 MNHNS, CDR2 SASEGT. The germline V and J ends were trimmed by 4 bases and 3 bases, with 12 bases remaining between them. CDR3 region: CASSGQSGYYGYTF. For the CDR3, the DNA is TGTGCCAGCAGTGGACAGAGCGGGTACTATGGCTACACCTTC.

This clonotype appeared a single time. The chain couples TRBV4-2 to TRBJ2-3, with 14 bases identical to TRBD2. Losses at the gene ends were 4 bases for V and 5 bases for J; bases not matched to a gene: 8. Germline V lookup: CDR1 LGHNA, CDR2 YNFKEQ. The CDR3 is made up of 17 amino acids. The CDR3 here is CASSRTTSGGALDTQYF. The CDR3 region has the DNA TGTGCCAGCAGCCGGACGACTAGCGGGGGGGCCTTAGATACGCAGTATTTT.

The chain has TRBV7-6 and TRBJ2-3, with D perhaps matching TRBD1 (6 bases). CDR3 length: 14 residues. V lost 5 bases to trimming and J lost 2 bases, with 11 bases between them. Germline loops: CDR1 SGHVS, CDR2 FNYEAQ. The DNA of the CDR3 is TGTGCCAGCAGCGGAAACAGGGACACAGATACGCAGTATTTT. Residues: CASSGNRDTDTQYF.

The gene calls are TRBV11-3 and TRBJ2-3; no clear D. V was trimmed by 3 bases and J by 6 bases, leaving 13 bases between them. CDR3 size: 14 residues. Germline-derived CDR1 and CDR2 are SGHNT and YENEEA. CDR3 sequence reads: CASSLRGVSDTQYF. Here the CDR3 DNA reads TGTGCCAGCAGCTTGCGTGGTGTCTCCGATACGCAGTATTTT.

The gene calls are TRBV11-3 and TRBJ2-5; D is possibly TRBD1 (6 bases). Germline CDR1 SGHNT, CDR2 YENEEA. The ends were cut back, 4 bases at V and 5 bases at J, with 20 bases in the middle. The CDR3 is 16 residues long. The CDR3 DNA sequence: TGTGCCAGCAGCTCTCCCCGTAGCAGGGGAAAGGAGACCCAGTACTTC. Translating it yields CASSSPRSRGKETQYF.